This is a list of T cell receptor beta chains from one sample in a study of T cell repertoires in cytomegalovirus infection. In TCRdb, the reads were re-called with MiXCR into one record per CDR3 protein. The sample records 300,000 or so distinct CDR3 sequences, under 30% being singletons. The sample consisted of PBMCs. The receptors come from a human donor in good health (CMV status not recorded). Some clones in this sample may be carry-over from other donors' samples. The CDR3 runs from the conserved cysteine through the conserved F or W. Fields, in order: CDR3 DNA, CDR3 protein, CDR3 length, V gene, clone size, D gene, J gene. D genes are given only for firm matches. Clone size is given for some rows only: seen once, a few or many times, or a class if the clone is expanded.

TGTGCCAGCAGCCTCCGACTAAGAGGTGGCACAGATACGCAGTATTTT,CASSLRLRGGTDTQYF,16,TRBV11-2,once,.,TRBJ2-3
TGTGCCAGCAGCCCCCGCCCCTACAATGAGCAGTTCTTC,CASSPRPYNEQFF,13,TRBV7-2,.,.,TRBJ2-1
TGTGCCAGCAGTTACCTCCGGCGGGACACCTACGAGCAGTACTTC,CASSYLRRDTYEQYF,15,TRBV6-2/TRBV6-3,.,.,TRBJ2-7
TGTGCCAGCAAAGAGGCGGCGAGGAGAACTGAAGCTTTCTTT,CASKEAARRTEAFF,14,TRBV7-2,once,.,TRBJ1-1
TGTGCCAGCAGTTTAATTCGTCGTGAGCAGTTCTTC,CASSLIRREQFF,12,TRBV28,few,.,TRBJ2-1
TGTGCCAGCAGCTTAGTGCTAGCGGGAGTACGCACAGATACGCAGTATTTT,CASSLVLAGVRTDTQYF,17,TRBV11-2,few,TRBD2,TRBJ2-3
TGCAGTGCTAGAGAGGGACACCTCTACGAGCAGTACTTC,CSAREGHLYEQYF,13,TRBV20-1,.,.,TRBJ2-7
TGTGCCAGCAGCCCTTCAAGGACAGGGCAAAAATACGAGCAGTACTTC,CASSPSRTGQKYEQYF,16,TRBV11-2,many,TRBD1,TRBJ2-7
TGCAGTGCTAAGACCTTGGCCGGGGGCGCGGAGCCCCAGCATTTT,CSAKTLAGGAEPQHF,15,TRBV20-1,.,.,TRBJ1-5
TGCAGTGCTAGAGGTGGAGGGGGGGAGACCCAGTACTTC,CSARGGGGETQYF,13,TRBV20-1,few,.,TRBJ2-5
TGTGCCAGCAGCCCTAGACAGGTCGCCTTCAATTTTAATGAAAAACTGTTTTTT,CASSPRQVAFNFNEKLFF,18,TRBV7-2,many,.,TRBJ1-4
TGTGCCAGTGCCGGGCCCCCCGGGGCGGAGCAGTACTTC,CASAGPPGAEQYF,13,TRBV28,many,.,TRBJ2-7
TGCAGCGTTGCCTCGTCCTACAATGAGCAGTTCTTC,CSVASSYNEQFF,12,TRBV29-1,.,.,TRBJ2-1
TGTGCCAGCAGCTTAGATGGCGCGGGAGCCGGGAAGACCCAGTACTTC,CASSLDGAGAGKTQYF,16,TRBV7-2,many,TRBD2,TRBJ2-5
TGTGCCAGCACCCAGGGGGCACTAACCCAGCATTTT,CASTQGALTQHF,12,TRBV28,few,TRBD1,TRBJ1-5
TGTGCCAGCAGCTACCGACAGGCCAGAGGGTATAATTCACCCCTCCACTTT,CASSYRQARGYNSPLHF,17,TRBV7-8,.,.,TRBJ1-6
TGCAGTGCTCTCCGGGGGACAGACTACTCCTACGAGCAGTACTTC,CSALRGTDYSYEQYF,15,TRBV20-1,many,.,TRBJ2-7
TGTGCCAGCAGTTTAGCGCTAGAGGGGTTGGGGGTGAGCAATCAGCCCCAGCATTTT,CASSLALEGLGVSNQPQHF,19,TRBV12-3/TRBV12-4,many,.,TRBJ1-5
TGTGCCAGCAGTTTCGCCAGCCGGGAGACCCAGTACTTC,CASSFASRETQYF,13,TRBV28,few,.,TRBJ2-5
TGTGCCAGCAGCTTAAATAGGGGAGAGACCCAGTACTTC,CASSLNRGETQYF,13,TRBV7-2,many,.,TRBJ2-5
TGTGACAGCAGTTACGGCAGGCAGGGGAATGAAAAACTGTTTTTT,CDSSYGRQGNEKLFF,15,TRBV6-8,.,.,TRBJ1-4
TGTGCCAGCAGCGGGGGGACAGGGGAAAATCAGCCCCAGCATTTT,CASSGGTGENQPQHF,15,TRBV7-2,few,TRBD1,TRBJ1-5
TGTGCCAGCAGCCCTCAGCCTGGGACTCAGAACTACAATGAGCAGTTCTTC,CASSPQPGTQNYNEQFF,17,TRBV7-3,many,.,TRBJ2-1
TGCAGTGCTGAGGACAGGTCCAACAATGAGCAGTTCTTC,CSAEDRSNNEQFF,13,TRBV20-1,many,TRBD1,TRBJ2-1
TGTGCCAGCAGCCATAGGGTCCATGGCTACACCTTC,CASSHRVHGYTF,12,TRBV3-1,.,.,TRBJ1-2
TGTGCCAGCAGCTTAAAGTCCGGGACGCAGGAGACCCAGTACTTC,CASSLKSGTQETQYF,15,TRBV7-9,.,.,TRBJ2-5
TGTGCCAGCAGCTTAGATGCAGGGTACGGGGCCAACGTCCTGACTTTC,CASSLDAGYGANVLTF,16,TRBV11-2,.,.,TRBJ2-6
TGTGCCAGTAGTAGAATGAGCCTCAACACTGAAGCTTTCTTT,CASSRMSLNTEAFF,14,TRBV19,many,.,TRBJ1-1
TGTGCCAGCAGCTTACAGTTGGCCGGGGAGCTGTTTTTT,CASSLQLAGELFF,13,TRBV7-9,.,.,TRBJ2-2
TGTGCCAGCAGTTTAGGGGTGGGCAGGGGTAATTCACCCCTCCACTTT,CASSLGVGRGNSPLHF,16,TRBV12-3/TRBV12-4,many,.,TRBJ1-6
TGTGCCAGCAGCACCGTCGGGACAGTCAACTATGGCTACACCTTC,CASSTVGTVNYGYTF,15,TRBV5-6,.,TRBD1,TRBJ1-2
TGTGCCAGCAGCGCCGGTAGGGGGAGATCCTACGAGCAGTACTTC,CASSAGRGRSYEQYF,15,TRBV7-2,few,.,TRBJ2-7
TGCGCCAGCAGCTTCCCTCGGGACTTTAACACCGGGGAGCTGTTTTTT,CASSFPRDFNTGELFF,16,TRBV5-1,.,.,TRBJ2-2
TGTGCCAGCAGTCCGGGGGTCGCAAACACTGAAGCTTTCTTT,CASSPGVANTEAFF,14,TRBV7-2,many,.,TRBJ1-1
TGTGCCAGCAGTCTCACCGGGCCTGGGGCTGAAGCTTTCTTT,CASSLTGPGAEAFF,14,TRBV12-3/TRBV12-4,.,.,TRBJ1-1
TGTGCCAGCAGTTACTGGGTAGGACAGGATATGGTTTCACCCCTCCACTTT,CASSYWVGQDMVSPLHF,17,TRBV6-6,many,TRBD1,TRBJ1-6
TGTGCCAGCAGTTCCCCAAGGGGGAGGGCCTACAATGAGCAGTTCTTC,CASSSPRGRAYNEQFF,16,TRBV6-5,few,.,TRBJ2-1
TGTGCCAGCAGCTTAGCAACAGGCGGCTACAATGAGCAGTTCTTC,CASSLATGGYNEQFF,15,TRBV7-2,few,.,TRBJ2-1
TGTGCCAGCAGTTACCTTACAGGGGGCGTCACATACTACGAGCAGTACTTC,CASSYLTGGVTYYEQYF,17,TRBV6-2/TRBV6-3,few,TRBD1,TRBJ2-7
TGTGCCAGCAGAGACACAGGGAAGGACTTTCGTGGCTACACCTTC,CASRDTGKDFRGYTF,15,TRBV6-8,.,.,TRBJ1-2
TGCAGTGCTAGAGGCGGGGTCGGAGATACGCAGTATTTT,CSARGGVGDTQYF,13,TRBV20-1,few,.,TRBJ2-3
TGTGCCAGCAGCTTAGGTGCCAGGGGGCGTGGGGCCAACGTCCTGACTTTC,CASSLGARGRGANVLTF,17,TRBV13,.,TRBD1,TRBJ2-6
TGTGCCACCATGCTCCCACAGGGGTTCTCCTACGAGCAGTACTTC,CATMLPQGFSYEQYF,15,TRBV6-1,.,TRBD1,TRBJ2-7
TGTGCCAGCAACTTAGATGGGGGCCCTGGAAACACCATATATTTT,CASNLDGGPGNTIYF,15,TRBV7-8,.,.,TRBJ1-3
TGTGCCAGTAGTCAACAACAGGGTTCTGAAGCTTTCTTT,CASSQQQGSEAFF,13,TRBV19,.,.,TRBJ1-1
TGCAGTGCTAAAAGACAGACCCTTGGTGAAGCTTTCTTT,CSAKRQTLGEAFF,13,TRBV20-1,.,.,TRBJ1-1
TGTGCCAGCAGCAGGAAAGCAGATACGCAGTATTTT,CASSRKADTQYF,12,TRBV7-3,.,.,TRBJ2-3
TGTGCCAGCAGCGCCGGGACAGGGTATTCTAACTATGGCTACACCTTC,CASSAGTGYSNYGYTF,16,TRBV7-9,many,TRBD1,TRBJ1-2
TGTGCCAGCAGCTCAGGAGGGGGTCGTCAGTCACCCCTCCACTTT,CASSSGGGRQSPLHF,15,TRBV7-9,many,.,TRBJ1-6
TGTGCCAGCAGCCCTACGGGGGGCTACGAGCAGTACTTC,CASSPTGGYEQYF,13,TRBV7-2,few,TRBD2,TRBJ2-7
TGTGCCAGCAGCTTAGGACAGACTTACCCCTACGAGCAGTACTTC,CASSLGQTYPYEQYF,15,TRBV11-2,.,.,TRBJ2-7
TGCGCCAGCAGCCCGGACGGGAATAGCAATCAGCCCCAGCATTTT,CASSPDGNSNQPQHF,15,TRBV5-1,.,.,TRBJ1-5
TGCAGTGCTAGAAGCGGGGGGGACAATGAGCAGTTCTTC,CSARSGGDNEQFF,13,TRBV20-1,.,TRBD2,TRBJ2-1